This paragraph covers one TCR beta chain sequence. What it binds is not known. The data belong to a study of memory CD4+ T cells and cytomegalovirus serostatus. At the level of the study: This sample comes from healthy Belgian adults, 9 CMV seropositive, roughly 22 seronegative.

The method was immunoSEQ multiplex PCR; TCRdb's version includes in-frame clones alone and lacks a portion of them. The sample yields tens of thousands of clones, approximately 80% seen once. Single viable CD3+CD4+CD8-CD45RO+ cells were sorted as the memory CD4+ T cells. After thawing, CD4+ T cells were positively selected. Study observations and caveats: Each of approximately 70 CMV-associated TCRbeta sequences occurred in one to five individuals. Suggested: most of the CMV-linked TCR signature lies in CD4+ memory cells.

Germline values: CDR1 LGHNA, CDR2 YNFKEQ. Trimming left V 4 bases short and J 2 bases short, with 15 bases between. CDR3 length: 15 residues. This TCR was sampled from an adult in good health and CMV-seropositive. Sequences were obtained from memory CD4+ T cells from blood. The chain recombines TRBV4-2 with TRBJ2-7; the D gene is possibly TRBD2 (6 bases). The CDR3, as DNA: TGTGCCAGCAGCCGGGAACGGGGGAAACCCTACGAGCAGTACTTC. It translates to CASSRERGKPYEQYF.